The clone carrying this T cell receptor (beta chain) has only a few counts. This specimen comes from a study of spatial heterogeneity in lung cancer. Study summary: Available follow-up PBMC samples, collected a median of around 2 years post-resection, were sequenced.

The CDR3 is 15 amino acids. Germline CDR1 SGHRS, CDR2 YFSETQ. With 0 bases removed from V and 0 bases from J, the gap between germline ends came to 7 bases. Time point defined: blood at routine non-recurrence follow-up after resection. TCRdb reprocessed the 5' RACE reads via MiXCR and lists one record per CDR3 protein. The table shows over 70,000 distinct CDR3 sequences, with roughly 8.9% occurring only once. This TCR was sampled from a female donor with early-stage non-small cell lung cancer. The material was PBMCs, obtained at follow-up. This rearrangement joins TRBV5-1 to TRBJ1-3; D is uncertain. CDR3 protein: CASSLVAGSGNTIYF. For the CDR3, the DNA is TGCGCCAGCAGCTTGGTAGCAGGCTCTGGAAACACCATATATTTT.